This TCR beta chain was captured by sequencing in a study of shared clonotypes between healthy human individuals. Study-wide points: Against clonotypes common to all four donors, non-shared ones had lower generation probabilities.

Investigators divided CD4+ cells into CD45RA+ naive and CD45RA-negative memory subsets. Using immunoSEQ multiplex PCR, the repertoire was profiled, and TCRdb retains in-frame clones only, with some absent. The sample gives some 1 million clones, about 74% of which show up once; approximately 1.5% is in the top ten. About this clone itself: No antigen is known for it.

Germline loops: CDR1 MDHEN, CDR2 SYDVKM. The CDR3 length is 16 residues. Trimming removed 5 bases from V and 5 bases from J; junction bases left unmatched: 10. The sequence derives from a man aged 18 to 29 in good health. Sequenced input: memory CD4+ T cells sorted from blood. The subset was: CD45RA-negative fraction. The chain joins TRBV28 to TRBJ2-7; 12 bases map to TRBD1. The CDR3 nucleotides are TGTGCCAGCAGTCCGGGAGGGGGACAGGGGGCAAACGAGCAGTACTTC. Protein: CASSPGGGQGANEQYF.